This TCR beta chain was found in a study of tissue T cells after allogeneic stem cell transplantation. General study findings and limits: This small cohort was clinically heterogeneous, and sampling depth was a limitation.

V shed 3 bases and J 4 bases; nucleotides not matched to a gene: 16. Looked up from germline, CDR1 is DFQATT and CDR2 is SNEGSKA (reference sequence). The CDR3 covers 18 residues. Turning to this clone: The antigen is not known.

Sequenced by immunoSEQ multiplex PCR; TCRdb stores in-frame clones only, minus some. Seen here are a few thousand clones, approximately 60% observed once, and the top ten hold 20% to 25%. Here the sequenced sample was tissue from the jejunum, taken at autopsy. The source of this sequence is a male donor older than 55 with lung cancer. This chain connects TRBV20-1 to TRBJ1-3; 9 bases line up with TRBD1. CDR3 protein: CSASEGQGYRSIGNTIYF. Written as DNA, the CDR3 is TGCAGTGCTAGTGAGGGACAGGGCTATAGGAGTATAGGAAACACCATATATTTT.